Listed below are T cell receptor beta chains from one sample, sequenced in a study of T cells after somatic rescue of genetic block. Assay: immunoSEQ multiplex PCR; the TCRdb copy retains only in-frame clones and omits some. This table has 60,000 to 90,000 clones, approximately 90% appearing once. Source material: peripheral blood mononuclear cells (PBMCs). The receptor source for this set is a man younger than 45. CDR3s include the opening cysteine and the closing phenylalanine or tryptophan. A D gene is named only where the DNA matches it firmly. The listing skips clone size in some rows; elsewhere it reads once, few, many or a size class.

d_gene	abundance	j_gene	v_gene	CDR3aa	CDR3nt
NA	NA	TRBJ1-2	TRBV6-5	CASSPLHYGYTF	TGTGCCAGCAGCCCATTACACTATGGCTACACCTTC
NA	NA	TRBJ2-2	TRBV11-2	CASSLGWDGELFF	TGTGCCAGCAGCTTAGGGTGGGACGGGGAGCTGTTTTTT
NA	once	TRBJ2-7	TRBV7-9	CAAGTTYEQYF	TGTGCCGCGGGTACGACCTACGAGCAGTACTTC
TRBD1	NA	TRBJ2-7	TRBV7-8	CASSFTGTGVEQYF	TGTGCCAGCAGCTTCACCGGGACAGGGGTCGAGCAGTACTTC
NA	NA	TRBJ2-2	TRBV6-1	CASSKLAVNTGELFF	TGTGCCAGCAGTAAGTTGGCAGTGAACACCGGGGAGCTGTTTTTT
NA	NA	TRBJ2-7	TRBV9	CASSALGTSYEQYF	TGTGCCAGCAGCGCCTTGGGTACATCCTACGAGCAGTACTTC
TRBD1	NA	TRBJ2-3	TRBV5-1	CASSLGDRILGGTDTQYF	TGCGCCAGCAGCTTGGGGGACAGGATCCTGGGAGGCACAGATACGCAGTATTTT
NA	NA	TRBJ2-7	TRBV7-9	CASSFGISYEQYF	TGTGCCAGCAGCTTTGGAATCTCCTACGAGCAGTACTTC
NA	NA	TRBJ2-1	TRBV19	CASTSEGRSWDAEQFF	TGTGCCAGTACTTCCGAGGGACGGAGCTGGGACGCTGAGCAGTTCTTC
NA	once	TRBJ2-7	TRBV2	CASREGSDEQYF	TGTGCCAGCAGGGAGGGGTCTGACGAGCAGTACTTC
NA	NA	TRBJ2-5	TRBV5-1	CASSASLGAQETQYF	TGCGCCAGCAGCGCCAGCCTTGGGGCCCAAGAGACCCAGTACTTC
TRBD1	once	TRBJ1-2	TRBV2	CASSDTGGRGYTF	TGTGCCAGCAGTGATACAGGGGGCAGGGGCTACACCTTC
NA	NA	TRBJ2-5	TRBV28	CASSTRKTGETQYF	TGTGCCAGCAGTACTAGAAAAACCGGGGAGACCCAGTACTTC
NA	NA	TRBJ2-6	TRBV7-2	CASSPGPSGANVLTF	TGTGCCAGCAGCCCGGGGCCCTCTGGGGCCAACGTCCTGACTTTC
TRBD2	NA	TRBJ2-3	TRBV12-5	CASGTSGFTDTQYF	TGTGCTAGTGGGACTAGCGGGTTCACAGATACGCAGTATTTT
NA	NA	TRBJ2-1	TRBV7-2	CASSFDQTRYNEQFF	TGTGCCAGCAGCTTCGACCAGACTAGATACAATGAGCAGTTCTTC
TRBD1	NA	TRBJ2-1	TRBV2	CASRPGTGSYNEQFF	TGTGCCAGCAGGCCCGGGACAGGCTCCTACAATGAGCAGTTCTTC
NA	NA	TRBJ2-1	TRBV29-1	CSVEGRRFLGNEQFF	TGCAGCGTTGAGGGGCGCCGGTTCCTTGGGAATGAGCAGTTCTTC
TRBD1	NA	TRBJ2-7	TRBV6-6	CASGDRGLYEQYF	TGTGCCAGCGGCGACAGGGGCCTCTACGAGCAGTACTTC
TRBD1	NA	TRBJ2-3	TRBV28	CASSYTGTGTDTQYF	TGTGCCAGCAGTTACACCGGGACAGGGACGGATACGCAGTATTTT
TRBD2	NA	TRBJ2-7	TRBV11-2	CASSSRLAGSYEQYF	TGTGCCAGCAGCTCAAGACTAGCGGGAAGCTACGAGCAGTACTTC
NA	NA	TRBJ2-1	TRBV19	CASSLTSGGEQFF	TGTGCCAGTAGCCTCACCTCCGGGGGTGAGCAGTTCTTC
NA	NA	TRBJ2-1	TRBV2	CASSGFNEQFF	TGTGCCAGCAGTGGTTTTAATGAGCAGTTCTTC
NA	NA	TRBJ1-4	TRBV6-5	CASSYSRQDEKLFF	TGTGCCAGCAGTTACTCACGACAGGACGAAAAACTGTTTTTT
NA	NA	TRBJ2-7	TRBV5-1	CASSFWEQYEQYF	TGCGCCAGCAGCTTTTGGGAGCAGTACGAGCAGTACTTC
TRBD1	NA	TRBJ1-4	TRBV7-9	CASSTRQGDEKLFF	TGTGCCAGCAGTACCCGACAGGGGGATGAAAAACTGTTTTTT
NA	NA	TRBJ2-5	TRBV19	CASSMRGDQETQYF	TGTGCCAGTAGTATGAGGGGGGACCAAGAGACCCAGTACTTC
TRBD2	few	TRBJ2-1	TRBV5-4	CASSRPGGREVAQFF	TGTGCCAGCAGCCGCCCAGGAGGGCGGGAGGTGGCGCAGTTCTTC
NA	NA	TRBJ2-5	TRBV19	CASSPTSLETQYF	TGTGCCAGTAGTCCGACTAGTTTGGAGACCCAGTACTTC
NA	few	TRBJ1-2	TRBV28	CASSFGQGRYGYTF	TGTGCCAGCAGTTTTGGGCAGGGCAGGTATGGCTACACCTTC
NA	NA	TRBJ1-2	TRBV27	CASSHTPRYGYTF	TGTGCCAGCAGCCACACTCCCAGATATGGCTACACCTTC
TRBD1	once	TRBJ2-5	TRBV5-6	CASSLGTGGGETQYF	TGTGCCAGCAGCTTGGGGACAGGGGGCGGGGAGACCCAGTACTTC
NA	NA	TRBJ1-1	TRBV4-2	CASSPQGENTEAFF	TGTGCCAGCAGCCCACAGGGTGAGAACACTGAAGCTTTCTTT
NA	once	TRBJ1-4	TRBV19	CASSIAGSDEKLFF	TGTGCCAGTAGTATAGCCGGCTCCGATGAAAAACTGTTTTTT
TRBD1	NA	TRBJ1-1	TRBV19	CASSQTGSYKPEAFF	TGTGCCAGTAGTCAGACAGGGAGCTACAAACCTGAAGCTTTCTTT
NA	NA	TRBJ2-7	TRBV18	CASSPPEGAGTYEQYF	TGTGCCAGCTCACCACCGGAGGGGGCAGGTACCTACGAGCAGTACTTC
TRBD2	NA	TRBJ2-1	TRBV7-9	CASSDRLASGGYNEQFF	TGTGCCAGCAGCGACCGCTTAGCAAGCGGGGGGTACAATGAGCAGTTCTTC
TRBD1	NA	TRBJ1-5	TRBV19	CASSHGTDNQPQHF	TGTGCCAGTAGTCACGGGACAGACAATCAGCCCCAGCATTTT
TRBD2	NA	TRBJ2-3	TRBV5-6	CASSLALAGGDTQYF	TGTGCCAGCAGCTTGGCCCTGGCGGGGGGAGATACGCAGTATTTT
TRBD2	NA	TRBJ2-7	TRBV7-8	CASSSLVGLGTYEQYF	TGTGCCAGCAGCTCCCTAGTGGGACTAGGGACCTACGAGCAGTACTTC
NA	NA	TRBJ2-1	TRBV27	CASSFGGRRDNEQFF	TGTGCCAGCAGTTTTGGTGGGAGAAGAGATAATGAGCAGTTCTTC
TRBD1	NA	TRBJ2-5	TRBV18	CASSSGYRGVQETQYF	TGTGCCAGCTCATCCGGGTACAGGGGGGTTCAAGAGACCCAGTACTTC
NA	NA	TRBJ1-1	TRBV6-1	CASSLSGTSTEAFF	TGTGCCAGCAGCCTAAGTGGGACATCCACTGAAGCTTTCTTT
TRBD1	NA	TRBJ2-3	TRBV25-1	CASSDDRGPGTQYF	TGTGCCAGCAGTGACGACAGGGGCCCAGGTACGCAGTATTTT
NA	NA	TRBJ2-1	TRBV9	CASSVASSYNEQFF	TGTGCCAGCAGCGTAGCGTCCTCCTACAATGAGCAGTTCTTC
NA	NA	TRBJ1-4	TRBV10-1	CASSEGPNEKLFF	TGCGCCAGCAGTGAAGGGCCTAATGAAAAACTGTTTTTT
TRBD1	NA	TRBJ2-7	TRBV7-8	CASSLDYLRDSSYEQYF	TGTGCCAGCAGCTTAGATTATCTCAGGGACAGCTCCTACGAGCAGTACTTC
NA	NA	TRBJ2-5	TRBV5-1	CASSPGVGVETQYF	TGCGCCAGCAGCCCGGGGGTTGGGGTTGAGACCCAGTACTTC